This T cell receptor beta chain is from a study of early T cells in non-severe SARS-CoV-2 infection (dated by TCRdb to about 2021). Regarding the study in general: Because TCR sequencing was done on bulk RNA from unsorted whole blood, the alpha and beta chains could not be paired. What the research found in general, with its limitations: VDJdb matching was skewed toward anti-spike CD8 responses, so virus-specific expansions were likely underestimated and private and CD4 specificities were missed.

This clonotype came up many times. It lacks a known antigen. Per-base quality was not reported, and no clone a single base away is much larger than it. The library was prepared using 5' RACE. TCRdb lists the instrument as NextSeq 500. In the TCR library protocol, unique molecular identifiers were attached to individual cDNA molecules to correct for PCR bias and sequencing error. Both TCR alpha and beta chains were sequenced, and tight co-correlation was observed between alpha and beta sequence abundances in each sample. Per the authors' processing: Decombinator V4 was used to annotate TCR sequences for V gene, J gene and CDR3. TCRs were defined as expanded if a significant change between any two time points was detected under a Poisson model with p below 0.0001. TCR abundances were normalised to the total number of TCRs sequenced in each sample and reported as counts per million. MAIT TCRs were defined by TRAV1-2 paired with TRAJ12, TRAJ20 or TRAJ33, and iNKT TCRs by TRAV10 paired with TRAJ18. VDJdb, accessed 1 November 2021, was searched for CMV, EBV and SARS-CoV-2 annotated TCRs, excluding TCRs annotated for multiple antigens. Using fastp trimming at Q25 and MiXCR clonotype assembly, TCRdb reanalyzed the public sequencing data and kept in-frame beta chains. Each entry merges the rows of one CDR3 protein and shows their most common DNA and genes. These V and J calls originate from TCRdb's pipeline instead of the authors' own analysis. A total of 95,000 to 150,000 distinct CDR3 sequences appear in this sample, 15% of them only once. Of the sample, roughly a fifth is held by the ten largest clones.

The study was a case-control design nested within a healthcare worker cohort in London, UK, with weekly nasopharyngeal swab PCR tests and blood sampling. Healthcare workers were enrolled in the week of the UK lockdown, from 23 to 31 March 2020, and were followed every week for up to about 15 weeks. V trim: 6 bases; J trim: 0 bases; unmatched bases: 4. The CDR3 contains 15 residues, cysteine and phenylalanine counted. CDR3 DNA only is kept here, 45 bases in frame from base 1. The sequenced sample was whole blood. The chain was built from TRBV12-3 or TRBV12-4 and TRBJ2-1; the central 8 bases match TRBD2. This receptor was identified in an adult who was a healthcare worker with PCR-confirmed SARS-CoV-2 infection or an uninfected control (not recorded which). The DNA sequence reads TGTGCCAGCAGCCCGGGGGGGAGCTCCTACAATGAGCAGTTCTTC. It encodes CASSPGGSSYNEQFF.